This T cell receptor (beta chain) derives from a study of prognosis after radiotherapy for stage I lung cancer. Across the whole study: Delivery of radiotherapy was by SBRT in 3 to 5 fractions at a biologically effective dose of at least 100 Gy.

It was by two-round multiplex PCR that TCR beta CDR3 was amplified from genomic DNA. Each TRBV and TRBJ gene had its own primer in the first PCR round. MiXCR, applied by TCRdb to the multiplex PCR reads, yields one record per CDR3 protein. Seen here are some 13,000 distinct CDR3 sequences, about 50% observed once, and the top ten hold around 30%. The origin of this receptor is a donor over 45 with non-small cell lung cancer. Sequenced here: PBMCs, sampled before or after stereotactic body radiation therapy (not recorded which).

CDR3 loop: CSARPNVLAGHYNEQFF. The CDR3 DNA sequence: TGCAGTGCTAGACCTAATGTACTAGCGGGACACTACAATGAGCAGTTCTTC. The chain uses TRBV20-1 and TRBJ2-1, with 10 positions matching TRBD2. The CDR3 consists of 17 residues. Germline V gene data show CDR1 as DFQATT and CDR2 as SNEGSKA (reference sequence). The V gene end was trimmed by 2 bases and the J gene end by 3 bases; junction bases not matched to a gene: 10.